This T cell receptor (beta chain) was recorded in a study of tumor-infiltrating lymphocytes in primary liver carcinoma. The germline V gene has CDR1 SGHTS and CDR2 YDEGEE. The CDR3 is 16 residues long. With V trimmed by 0 bases and J by 2 bases, 5 bases remained unmatched. Each 20-30 mg portion of unsorted bulk tissue served as the source for co-extraction of RNA and DNA. This clonotype was seen many times. Production of TCR beta cDNA used roughly 0.55 ug total RNA together with a constant-region primer. For TCR beta, libraries were produced by three nested multiplex PCR rounds using slightly modified ARM-PCR. TRBV1-TRBV30 forward primers paired with a C-beta reverse primer were used in the first two PCR rounds, which ran roughly 9 cycles each. TCRdb reprocessed the multiplex PCR reads with MiXCR, giving one entry per CDR3 protein. This repertoire shows 99,000 or so distinct CDR3 sequences, about three quarters found once; its top ten account for 7.5% to 10%.

The sequence came from a woman aged 60-70 years with primary liver carcinoma and hepatitis B virus infection. Input material: liver tumor tissue from sampling region 5. Stated subset: tumor region T5, tumor centre. This chain connects TRBV5-8 to TRBJ2-3, with 8 bases identical to TRBD1. The CDR3 DNA follows: TGTGCCAGCAGCTTGGGATCAGGGGGCATCACAGATACGCAGTATTTT. It codes for CASSLGSGGITDTQYF.